This entry describes one TCR beta chain. The CDR3 has 14 residues. The germline gives CDR1 SGHRS, CDR2 YFSETQ. J was trimmed by 2 bases and V by 4 bases; bases with no gene match: 4. The data were obtained in a study of blood T cell repertoires in COVID-19. Source study methods: How many nucleated cells were present was estimated from reference gene primer amplification. Method: immunoSEQ multiplex PCR; TCRdb's copy keeps in-frame clones and lacks some. From that table come the V and J calls and clone size; the DNA was used to work out D and trimming. The profile shows more than 150,000 clones, 79% of them singletons.

Specimen: peripheral blood. The V gene is TRBV5-1, the J gene TRBJ2-5, with 8 bases fitting TRBD1. The source is a man aged 55 to 70 with active or convalescent COVID-19. This CDR3 reads CASSGGTGQETQYF. The CDR3 DNA reads TGCGCCAGCAGCGGGGGGACAGGTCAAGAGACCCAGTACTTC.